What follows are 7 T cell receptor beta chains derived from one specimen sequenced in a study of blood T cell repertoires in COVID-19. Measured with immunoSEQ multiplex PCR; TCRdb has only the in-frame clones, and not every one. The table lists 30,000 to 45,000 clones, 78% of them singletons. Sequencing input: peripheral blood. These TCRs come from a man aged 55 to 69 with acute or convalescent COVID-19.

V usage is TRBV7-9 and J usage is TRBJ2-3, with D hard to call. Trimming stripped 2 bases from V and 8 bases from J, with 8 bases between. CDR1 is SEHNR and CDR2 is FQNEAQ in the germline V gene (reference sequence). The CDR3 runs to 12 residues. CDR3 residues: CASSLNTGTQYF. CDR3 nucleotide sequence: TGTGCCAGCAGCTTAAATACCGGTACGCAGTATTTT.

V usage is TRBV19 and J usage is TRBJ1-5, with 8 positions matching TRBD1. This CDR3 is 15 amino acids long. Germline V gene lookup returns CDR1 LNHDA and CDR2 SQIVND (reference sequence). Losses at the gene ends were 8 bases for V and 1 base for J; bases not matched to a gene: 7. Written as DNA, the CDR3 is TGTGCCAGTTCGGAGACAGGGGCGAGCAATCAGCCCCAGCATTTT. This translates into CASSETGASNQPQHF. The whole variable domain, remainder taken from reference TRBV19 and TRBJ1-5, is DGGITQSPKYLFRKEGQNVTLSCEQNLNHDAMYWYRQDPGQGLRLIYYSQIVNDFQKGDIAEGYSVSREKKESFPLTVTSAQKNPTAFYLCASSETGASNQPQHFGDGTRLSIL.

The chain uses TRBV11-3 and TRBJ2-7; D might be TRBD2 (6 bases). The germline gives CDR1 SGHNT, CDR2 YENEEA. The V end was cut by 8 bases, the J end by 5 bases, with 10 bases between. The CDR3 sequence is 11 residues long. The CDR3 region is CASQLAHEQYF. Written as DNA, the CDR3 is TGTGCCAGCCAACTAGCCCACGAGCAGTACTTC.

This chain links TRBV19 with TRBJ2-2; TRBD1 matches at 8 bases. V lost 3 bases to trimming and J lost 7 bases; unmatched junction nucleotides: 7. The CDR3 runs 15 residues. CDR1 and CDR2 (germline): LNHDA, SQIVND (reference sequence). CDR3 protein: CASSIGQGKVGELFF. CDR3 coding DNA: TGTGCCAGTAGTATCGGACAGGGAAAGGTCGGGGAGCTGTTTTTT. Using reference TRBV19 and TRBJ2-2 for the parts outside the CDR3, the full variable domain is DGGITQSPKYLFRKEGQNVTLSCEQNLNHDAMYWYRQDPGQGLRLIYYSQIVNDFQKGDIAEGYSVSREKKESFPLTVTSAQKNPTAFYLCASSIGQGKVGELFFGEGSRLTVL.

The chain recombines TRBV5-1 with TRBJ2-3; TRBD2 matches 11 bases. The junction had 2 bases not matched to a gene; V was cut back by 2 bases and J by 0 bases. The CDR3 spans 16 residues. Germline CDR1 SGHRS, CDR2 YFSETQ. CDR3 sequence reads: CASSFRTSGSTDTQYF. CDR3 nucleotides: TGCGCCAGCAGCTTCCGGACTAGCGGGAGCACAGATACGCAGTATTTT.

The chain recombines TRBV15 with TRBJ2-7, with 9 bases that match TRBD1. Trimming took 5 bases from V and 3 from J; bases not matched to a gene: 8. The V gene's germline CDR1 is LNHNV and CDR2 YYDKDF (reference sequence). The CDR3 sequence is 15 residues long. The DNA of the CDR3 is TGTGCCACCAGCCCTCCTGGGGACAGGGACTACGAGCAGTACTTC. Amino acid sequence: CATSPPGDRDYEQYF.

The genes are TRBV29-1 and TRBJ2-7; no clear D. V gave up 6 bases and J gave up 5 bases, with 14 bases separating them. CDR3 length: 12 amino acids. Germline-derived CDR1 and CDR2 are SQVTM and ANQGSEA. DNA for the CDR3: TGCAGCGTCAGCGAGCCGATTAACGAGCAGTACTTC. Translation: CSVSEPINEQYF.